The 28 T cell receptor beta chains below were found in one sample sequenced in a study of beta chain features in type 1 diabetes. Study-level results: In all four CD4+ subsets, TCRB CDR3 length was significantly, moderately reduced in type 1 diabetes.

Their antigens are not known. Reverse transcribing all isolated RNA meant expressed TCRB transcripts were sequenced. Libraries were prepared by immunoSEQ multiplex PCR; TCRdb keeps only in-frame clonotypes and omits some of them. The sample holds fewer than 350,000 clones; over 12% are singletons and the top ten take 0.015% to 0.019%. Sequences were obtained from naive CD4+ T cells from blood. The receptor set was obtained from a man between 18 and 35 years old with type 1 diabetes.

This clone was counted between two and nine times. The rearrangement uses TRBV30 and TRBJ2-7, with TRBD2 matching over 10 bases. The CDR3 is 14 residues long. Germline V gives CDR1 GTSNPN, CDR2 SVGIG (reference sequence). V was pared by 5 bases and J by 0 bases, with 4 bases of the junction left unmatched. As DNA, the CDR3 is TGTGCCTGGGGAGCGGGGGGGAGCTCCTACGAGCAGTACTTC. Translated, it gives CAWGAGGSSYEQYF.

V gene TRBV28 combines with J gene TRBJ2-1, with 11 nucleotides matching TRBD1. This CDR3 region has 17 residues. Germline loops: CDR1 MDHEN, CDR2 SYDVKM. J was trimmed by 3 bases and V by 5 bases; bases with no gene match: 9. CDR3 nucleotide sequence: TGTGCCAGCAGTAACAGAGGACAGGGGGCTATCTACAATGAGCAGTTCTTC. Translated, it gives CASSNRGQGAIYNEQFF. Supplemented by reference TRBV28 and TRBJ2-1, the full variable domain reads DVKVTQSSRYLVKRTGEKVFLECVQDMDHENMFWYRQDPGLGLRLIYFSYDVKMKEKGDIPEGYSVSREKKERFSLILESASTNQTSMYLCASSNRGQGAIYNEQFFGPGTRLTVL.

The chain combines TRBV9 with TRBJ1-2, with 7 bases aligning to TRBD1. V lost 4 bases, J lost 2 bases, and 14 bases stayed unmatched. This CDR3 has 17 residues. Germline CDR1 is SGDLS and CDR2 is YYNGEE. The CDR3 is CASSLVKGASTNYGYTF. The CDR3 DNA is TGTGCCAGCAGCCTAGTGAAGGGGGCCAGCACCAACTATGGCTACACCTTC.

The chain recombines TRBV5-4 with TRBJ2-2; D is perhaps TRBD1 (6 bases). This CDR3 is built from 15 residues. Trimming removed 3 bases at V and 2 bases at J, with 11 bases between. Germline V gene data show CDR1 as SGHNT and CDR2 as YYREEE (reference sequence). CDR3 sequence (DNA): TGTGCCAGCAGCTCTGGACAGACCAACACCGGGGAGCTGTTTTTT. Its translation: CASSSGQTNTGELFF.

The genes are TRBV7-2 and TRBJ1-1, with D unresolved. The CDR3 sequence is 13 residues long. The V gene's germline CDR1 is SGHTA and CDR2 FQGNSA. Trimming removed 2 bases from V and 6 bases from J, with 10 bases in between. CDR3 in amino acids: CASSLLAGAEAFF. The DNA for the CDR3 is TGTGCCAGCAGCTTACTCGCAGGCGCTGAAGCTTTCTTT.

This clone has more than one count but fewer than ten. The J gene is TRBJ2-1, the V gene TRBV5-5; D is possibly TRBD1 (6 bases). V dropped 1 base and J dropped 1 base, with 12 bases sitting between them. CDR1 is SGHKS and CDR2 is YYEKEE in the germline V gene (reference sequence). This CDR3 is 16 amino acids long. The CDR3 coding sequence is TGTGCCAGCAGCTTGTTCCCAGGGGAGTCCTACAATGAGCAGTTCTTC. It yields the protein CASSLFPGESYNEQFF. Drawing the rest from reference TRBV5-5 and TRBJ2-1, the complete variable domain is DAGVTQSPTHLIKTRGQQVTLRCSPISGHKSVSWYQQVLGQGPQFIFQYYEKEERGRGNFPDRFSARQFPNYSSELNVNALLLGDSALYLCASSLFPGESYNEQFFGPGTRLTVL.

This CDR3 reads CASGLAGLEQFF. CDR3 DNA sequence: TGTGCTAGTGGTTTGGCCGGACTAGAGCAGTTCTTC. The J gene is TRBJ2-1, the V gene TRBV12-5; tentatively, D is TRBD2 (6 bases). V lost 1 base and J lost 10, with 8 bases in between. This CDR3 region has 12 residues. The germline V gene has CDR1 LGHNT and CDR2 FRNRAP.

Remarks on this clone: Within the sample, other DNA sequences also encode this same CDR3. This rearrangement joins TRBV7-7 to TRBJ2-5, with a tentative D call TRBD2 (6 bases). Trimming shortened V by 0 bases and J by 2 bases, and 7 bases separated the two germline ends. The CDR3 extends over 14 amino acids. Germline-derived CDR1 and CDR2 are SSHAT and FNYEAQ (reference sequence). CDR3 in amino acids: CASSLAGGQETQYF. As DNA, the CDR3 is TGTGCCAGCAGCTTAGCCGGGGGACAAGAGACCCAGTACTTC.

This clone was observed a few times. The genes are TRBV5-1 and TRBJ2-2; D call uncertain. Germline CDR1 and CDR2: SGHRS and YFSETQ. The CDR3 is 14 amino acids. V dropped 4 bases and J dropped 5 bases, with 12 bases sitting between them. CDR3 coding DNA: TGCGCCAGCAGCCCAATTACAGCAACCGGGGAGCTGTTTTTT. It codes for CASSPITATGELFF.

The CDR3 DNA follows: TGCGCCAGCGGACGGGACCTAACAGCGGGGGACAATGAGCAGTTCTTC. It codes for CASGRDLTAGDNEQFF. This chain links TRBV5-1 with TRBJ2-1; 8 nucleotides line up with TRBD2. Per germline, CDR1 SGHRS and CDR2 YFSETQ. Trimming removed 7 bases from V and 5 bases from J; junction bases left unmatched: 14. The CDR3 contains 16 residues.

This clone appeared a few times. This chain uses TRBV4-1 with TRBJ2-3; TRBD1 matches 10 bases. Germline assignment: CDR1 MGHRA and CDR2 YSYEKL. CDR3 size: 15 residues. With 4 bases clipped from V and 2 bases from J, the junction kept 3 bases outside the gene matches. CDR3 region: CASSLGQGNTDTQYF. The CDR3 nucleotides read TGCGCCAGCAGCCTGGGACAGGGGAACACAGATACGCAGTATTTT.

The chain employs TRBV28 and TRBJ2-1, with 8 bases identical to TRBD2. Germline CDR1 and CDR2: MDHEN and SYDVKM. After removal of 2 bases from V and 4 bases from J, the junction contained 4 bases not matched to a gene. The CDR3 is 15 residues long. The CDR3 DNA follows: TGTGCCAGCAGTTTAAGCGGGAGTTCTTACAATGAGCAGTTCTTC. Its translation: CASSLSGSSYNEQFF. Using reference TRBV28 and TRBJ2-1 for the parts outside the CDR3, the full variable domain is DVKVTQSSRYLVKRTGEKVFLECVQDMDHENMFWYRQDPGLGLRLIYFSYDVKMKEKGDIPEGYSVSREKKERFSLILESASTNQTSMYLCASSLSGSSYNEQFFGPGTRLTVL.

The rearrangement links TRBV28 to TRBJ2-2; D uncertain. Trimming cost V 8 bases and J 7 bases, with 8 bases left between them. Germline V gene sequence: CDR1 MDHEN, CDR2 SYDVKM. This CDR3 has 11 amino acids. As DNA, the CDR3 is TGTGCCAGCTGGGCGCTCGGGGAGCTGTTTTTT. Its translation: CASWALGELFF. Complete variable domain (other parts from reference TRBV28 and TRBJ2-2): DVKVTQSSRYLVKRTGEKVFLECVQDMDHENMFWYRQDPGLGLRLIYFSYDVKMKEKGDIPEGYSVSREKKERFSLILESASTNQTSMYLCASWALGELFFGEGSRLTVL.

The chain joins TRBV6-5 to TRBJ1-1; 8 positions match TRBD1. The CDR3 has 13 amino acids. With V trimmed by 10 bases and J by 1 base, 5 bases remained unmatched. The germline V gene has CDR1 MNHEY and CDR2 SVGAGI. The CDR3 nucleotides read TGTGCCACCCGCAGGGGGCCGAACACTGAAGCTTTCTTT. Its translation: CATRRGPNTEAFF.

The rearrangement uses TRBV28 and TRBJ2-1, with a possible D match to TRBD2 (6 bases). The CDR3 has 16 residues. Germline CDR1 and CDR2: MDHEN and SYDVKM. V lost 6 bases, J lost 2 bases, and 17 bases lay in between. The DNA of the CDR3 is TGTGCCAGCAGGTTTGGAGGCCGGGAGCCCTACAATGAGCAGTTCTTC. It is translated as CASRFGGREPYNEQFF.

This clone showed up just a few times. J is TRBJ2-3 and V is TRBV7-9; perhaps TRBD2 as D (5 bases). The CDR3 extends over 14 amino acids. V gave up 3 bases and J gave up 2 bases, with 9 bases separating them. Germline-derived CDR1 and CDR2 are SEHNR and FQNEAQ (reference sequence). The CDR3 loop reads CASSFGNPTDTQYF. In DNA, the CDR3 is TGTGCCAGCAGCTTCGGGAATCCCACAGATACGCAGTATTTT.

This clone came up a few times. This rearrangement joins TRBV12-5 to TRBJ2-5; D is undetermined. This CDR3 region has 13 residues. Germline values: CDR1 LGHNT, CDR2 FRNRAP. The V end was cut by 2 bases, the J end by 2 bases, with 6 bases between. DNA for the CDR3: TGTGCTAGTGGTTTGTCAGAACAAGAGACCCAGTACTTC. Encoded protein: CASGLSEQETQYF.

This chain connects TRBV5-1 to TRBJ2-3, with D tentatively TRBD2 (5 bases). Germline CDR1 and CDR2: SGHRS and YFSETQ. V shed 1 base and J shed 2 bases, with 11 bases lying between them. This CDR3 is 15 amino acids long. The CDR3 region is CASSLNTAATDTQYF. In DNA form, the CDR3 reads TGCGCCAGCAGCTTGAACACAGCGGCCACAGATACGCAGTATTTT.

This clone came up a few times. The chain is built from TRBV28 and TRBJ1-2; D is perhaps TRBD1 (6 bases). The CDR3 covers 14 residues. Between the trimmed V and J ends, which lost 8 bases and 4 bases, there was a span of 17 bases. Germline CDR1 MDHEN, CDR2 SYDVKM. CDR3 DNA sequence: TGTGCCAGCTGTCCCGGGACAACCCCCTATGGCTACACCTTC. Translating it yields CASCPGTTPYGYTF.

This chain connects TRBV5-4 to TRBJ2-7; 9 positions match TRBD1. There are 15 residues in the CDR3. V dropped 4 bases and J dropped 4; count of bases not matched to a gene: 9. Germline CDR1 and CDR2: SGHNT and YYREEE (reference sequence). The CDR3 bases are TGTGCCAGCAGCGATCCTAAGACAGGGGGATACGAGCAGTACTTC. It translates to CASSDPKTGGYEQYF. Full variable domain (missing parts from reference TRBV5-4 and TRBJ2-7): ETGVTQSPTHLIKTRGQQVTLRCSSQSGHNTVSWYQQALGQGPQFIFQYYREEENGRGNFPPRFSGLQFPNYSSELNVNALELDDSALYLCASSDPKTGGYEQYFGPGTRLTVT.

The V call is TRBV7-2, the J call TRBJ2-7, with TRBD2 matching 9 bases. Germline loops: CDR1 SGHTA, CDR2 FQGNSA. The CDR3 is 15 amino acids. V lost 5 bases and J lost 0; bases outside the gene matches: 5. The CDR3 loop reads CASSGLATSSYEQYF. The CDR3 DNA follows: TGTGCCAGCAGCGGACTAGCGACCTCCTCCTACGAGCAGTACTTC.

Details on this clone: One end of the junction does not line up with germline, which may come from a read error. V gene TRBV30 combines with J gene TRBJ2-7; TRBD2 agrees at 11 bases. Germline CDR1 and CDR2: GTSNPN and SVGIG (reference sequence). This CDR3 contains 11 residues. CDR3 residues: CAWSGGLAEFF. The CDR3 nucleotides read TGTGCCTGGAGTGGGGGACTAGCGGAATTCTTC.

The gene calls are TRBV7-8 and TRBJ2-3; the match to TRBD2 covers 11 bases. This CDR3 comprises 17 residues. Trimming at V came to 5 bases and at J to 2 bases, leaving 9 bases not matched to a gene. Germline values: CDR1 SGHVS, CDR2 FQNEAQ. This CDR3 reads CASSGTSGHGPTDTQYF. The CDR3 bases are TGTGCCAGCAGCGGGACTAGCGGCCACGGGCCCACAGATACGCAGTATTTT. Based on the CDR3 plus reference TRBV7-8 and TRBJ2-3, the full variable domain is GAGVSQSPRYKVAKRGQDVALRCDPISGHVSLFWYQQALGQGPEFLTYFQNEAQLDKSGLPSDRFFAERPEGSVSTLKIQRTQQEDSAVYLCASSGTSGHGPTDTQYFGPGTRLTVL.

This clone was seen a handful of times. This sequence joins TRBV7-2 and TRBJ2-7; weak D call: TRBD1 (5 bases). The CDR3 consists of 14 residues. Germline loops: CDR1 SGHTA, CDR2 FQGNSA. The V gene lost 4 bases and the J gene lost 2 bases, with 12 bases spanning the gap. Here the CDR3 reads CASSSRGPPYEQYF. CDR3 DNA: TGTGCCAGCAGCTCAAGGGGTCCTCCCTACGAGCAGTACTTC. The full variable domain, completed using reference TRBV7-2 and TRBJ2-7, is GAGVSQSPSNKVTEKGKDVELRCDPISGHTALYWYRQSLGQGLEFLIYFQGNSAPDKSGLPSDRFSAERTGGSVSTLTIQRTQQEDSAVYLCASSSRGPPYEQYFGPGTRLTVT.

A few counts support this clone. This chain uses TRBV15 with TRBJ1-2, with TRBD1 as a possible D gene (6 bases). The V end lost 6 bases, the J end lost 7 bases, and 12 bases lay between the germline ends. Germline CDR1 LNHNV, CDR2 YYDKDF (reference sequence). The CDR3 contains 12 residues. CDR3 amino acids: CATSTNRVGYTF. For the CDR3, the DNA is TGTGCCACCAGTACTAACAGGGTTGGCTACACCTTC.

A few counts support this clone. CDR3 amino acids: CSAGLPGAEYGYTF. The CDR3 DNA sequence: TGCAGCGCTGGCCTCCCAGGGGCGGAGTATGGCTACACCTTC. The chain is built from TRBV29-1 and TRBJ1-2; tentative D call: TRBD1 (6 bases). Trimming removed 7 bases at V and 5 bases at J, with 20 bases between. CDR1 is SQVTM and CDR2 is ANQGSEA in the germline V gene. The CDR3 is 14 amino acids.

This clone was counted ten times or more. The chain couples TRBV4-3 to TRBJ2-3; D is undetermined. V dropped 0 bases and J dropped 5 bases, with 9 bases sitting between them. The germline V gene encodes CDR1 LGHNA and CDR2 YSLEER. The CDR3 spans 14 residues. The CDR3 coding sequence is TGCGCCAGCAGCCAAGAATTAGGCGGAGATACGCAGTATTTT. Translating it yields CASSQELGGDTQYF.

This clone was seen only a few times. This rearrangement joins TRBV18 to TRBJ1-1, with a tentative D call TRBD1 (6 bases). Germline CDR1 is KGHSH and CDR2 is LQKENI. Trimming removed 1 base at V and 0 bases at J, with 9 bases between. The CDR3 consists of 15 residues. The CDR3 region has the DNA TGTGCCAGCTCACCACGAGGGGGATTGAACACTGAAGCTTTCTTT. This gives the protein CASSPRGGLNTEAFF.